This T cell receptor beta chain was sequenced for a study of T cell responses to AZD1222 COVID-19 vaccine (dated by TCRdb to the early 2020s). At the level of the whole study: TCR sequencing was performed for roughly 250 trial participants, of whom 207 were given two doses of AZD1222 and around 25 were given two doses of MenACWY control vaccine. Trial participants were enrolled into age subgroups of 18-55, 56-69 and 70-plus years, which contained roughly 140, 27 and 60 TCR-sequenced participants, respectively.

Paper-wide results and their limitations: The whole spike protein was spanned by vaccine-associated CD4 TCRs, and dominant responses were seen in regions 160-218 and 743-854. Because no day 14 peak-response samples were available, repertoires were characterized only after the peak T cell response. Most participants were white British and females outnumbered males, and the authors suggested that clonal diversity may have been underestimated. The 56-69-year group was small, and its depth increase did not reach significance, likely because of low power. Only five to seven AZD1222 recipients were SARS-CoV-2 seropositive at baseline, limiting conclusions about previously exposed vaccinees. After two AZD1222 doses, both the breadth and the depth of spike-specific TCRs were significantly higher than at day 0 and than in MenACWY recipients. Epitopes outside the regions mutated in the B.1.351 and B.1.1.7 variants were reportedly recognized by nearly half of the unique spike-specific TCRs.

The time point label for this specimen denotes: baseline before first vaccination. The treatment or condition label on this specimen signifies: meningococcal conjugate vaccine given as trial control. Samples from vaccinated people were obtained from the UK trials COV001 and COV002, which included a single-blind randomized controlled phase 2/3 trial of AZD1222 (ChAdOx1 nCoV-19) in healthy adults. For TCRbeta chain sequencing, PBMC samples from trial participants were taken at day 0 and at day 28 after the second dose. The germline V gene gives CDR1 as SGHTA and CDR2 as FQGNSA. Trimming removed 5 bases from V and 4 bases from J, leaving 12 bases between the germline ends. Spanning cysteine to phenylalanine, the CDR3 consists of 14 amino acids. Left in the record is the CDR3 DNA by itself, 42 bases read in frame from the first base. A note on this clone: The antigen it binds to is not known. Qualities for individual bases were not recorded, and no much larger clone is one base off.

The CDR3 regions of human TCRbeta chains were subjected to immunosequencing. The source study handled its data this way. TCRs in the repertoires were compared against a reference library of SARS-CoV-2-specific TCRs that had been generated with the MIRA antigen-specificity platform. Breadth meant the fraction of unique TCRs that were SARS-CoV-2-associated, whereas depth meant the fraction of total T cells that were SARS-CoV-2-associated. Each spike-specific TCR was assigned to its reactive spike region and to a CD4 or CD8 class using the MIRA data. Log10-transformed breadth and depth values were compared by one-way ANOVA with Sidak's multiple comparisons tests. As stored in TCRdb, this immuneACCESS dataset retains in-frame rearrangements with V and J assigned. A fraction of the clones does not appear; measured against another copy, unresolved V genes explain less than half of the discrepancy, and the remainder lacks a known reason. D and trimming were read from the DNA, whereas the V and J calls and clone size are those reported in that table. Present in this sample are about 98,000 clones, around nine tenths of which were seen just once. 9% to 12% of the sample comes from the top ten.

Sequenced here: peripheral blood, sampled on day 0 of MenACWY control vaccination. The V and J genes are TRBV7-2 and TRBJ2-1, with TRBD2 tentatively as D gene (5 bases match). The TCR comes from an adult in good health. The DNA reads TGTGCCAGCAGCCCCGGGGTAGGATACAATGAGCAGTTCTTC. It translates as CASSPGVGYNEQFF. Full variable domain (CDR3 extended with the reference TRBV7-2 and TRBJ2-1 proteins): GAGVSQSPSNKVTEKGKDVELRCDPISGHTALYWYRQSLGQGLEFLIYFQGNSAPDKSGLPSDRFSAERTGGSVSTLTIQRTQQEDSAVYLCASSPGVGYNEQFFGPGTRLTVL.